This passage covers 26 T cell receptor beta chains from one sample sequenced in a study of blood T cells in healthy people across ages. A second PCR of about 7 to 12 cycles used a sample-barcoded 5' primer and a J-beta primer mix. TCRdb redid the calling of the 5' RACE reads with MiXCR, one entry per CDR3 protein. The sample shows around 1.5 million distinct CDR3 sequences, roughly 32% of them seen only once. The sequenced material came from blood. The source of these receptors is a woman aged 25 to 45 in good health.

Of note for this clonotype: One end of the junction fails to match germline, which may point to a read error. The V and J genes are TRBV10-3 and TRBJ1-5; tentatively, D is TRBD1 (5 bases). The germline V gene has CDR1 ENHRY and CDR2 SYGVKD. The CDR3 sequence is 16 residues long. CDR3 DNA sequence: TGTGCCAGCAGTGAAGTCCAGGGCGAAGGCAATCAGCCCCAGCATTTT. The encoded protein is CASSEVQGEGNQPQHF.

CDR3: CASSLAPAWNTEAFF. CDR3 bases: TGTGCCAGCAGCTTGGCCCCTGCTTGGAACACTGAAGCTTTCTTT. The chain combines TRBV11-2 with TRBJ1-1; D is unclear. The CDR3 length is 15 residues. Germline V lookup: CDR1 SGHAT, CDR2 FQNNGV. V dropped 3 bases and J dropped 1 base, with 12 bases sitting between them.

The J gene is TRBJ2-3, the V gene TRBV28, with 8 bases identical to TRBD1. Germline V gene lookup returns CDR1 MDHEN and CDR2 SYDVKM. V gave up 3 bases and J gave up 4 bases; unmatched junction bases: 6. There are 15 residues in the CDR3. In DNA, the CDR3 is TGTGCCAGCAGTTTCCCGGGACAGGTCCCAGATACGCAGTATTTT. Its translation: CASSFPGQVPDTQYF.

The chain has TRBV7-2 and TRBJ2-1, with unresolved D. Trimming removed 7 bases from V and 15 bases from J, with 7 bases in between. CDR1 is SGHTA, CDR2 FQGNSA, per germline. This CDR3 is 8 amino acids long. The CDR3 loop reads CASNPLFF. DNA of the CDR3: TGTGCCAGCAACCCGTTGTTCTTC.

This clonotype turned up a few times. This chain links TRBV25-1 with TRBJ1-2; no firm D call. The CDR3 is 11 residues long. Trimming cost V 4 bases and J 7 bases, with 7 bases left between them. Germline V CDR1 and CDR2: MGHDK, SYGVNS. The CDR3 coding sequence is TGTGCCAGCAGTGCCGGGTTTGGCTACACCTTC. It specifies CASSAGFGYTF.

CDR3: CASSPSTGPNTEAFF. CDR3 nucleotide sequence: TGTGCCAGCAGCCCATCTACAGGACCGAACACTGAAGCTTTCTTT. The rearrangement joins TRBV7-3 to TRBJ1-1, with D possibly matching TRBD1 (5 bases). Trimming shortened V by 5 bases and J by 1 base, and 14 bases separated the two germline ends. CDR1 and CDR2 from the germline V gene are SGHTA and FQGTGA. This CDR3 has 15 residues.

This sequence joins TRBV28 and TRBJ1-2; 7 positions match TRBD1. Germline V CDR1 and CDR2: MDHEN, SYDVKM. The V and J ends lost 6 bases and 3 bases, in that order; junction bases with no gene match: 7. The CDR3 has 14 residues. This CDR3 reads CASRRQGMDYGYTF. In DNA form, the CDR3 reads TGTGCCAGCAGAAGACAGGGTATGGACTATGGCTACACCTTC.

This clonotype was detected only a few times. The rearrangement joins TRBV13 to TRBJ1-4, with D possibly TRBD1 on 5 matching bases. The CDR3 loop spans 14 amino acids. Germline values: CDR1 PRHDT, CDR2 FYEKMQ (reference sequence). Trimming removed 4 bases at V and 9 bases at J, with 15 bases between. The CDR3 sequence: CASSSGRGNKKLFF. The CDR3 region has the DNA TGTGCCAGCAGCTCGGGACGGGGGAATAAAAAACTGTTTTTT.

V is TRBV4-1 and J is TRBJ2-1; D gene unclear. The CDR3 spans 16 residues. Looked up from germline, CDR1 is MGHRA and CDR2 is YSYEKL. Trimming stripped 4 bases from V and 1 base from J, with 14 bases between. Here the CDR3 reads CASSPSNHLSYNEQFF. The CDR3, as DNA: TGCGCCAGCAGCCCGTCGAACCATTTATCCTACAATGAGCAGTTCTTC.

V usage is TRBV11-2 and J usage is TRBJ2-1; 11 nucleotides match TRBD2. CDR1 is SGHAT, CDR2 FQNNGV, per germline. The CDR3 spans 16 residues. The junction had 6 bases not matched to a gene; V was cut back by 4 bases and J by 4 bases. CDR3 bases: TGTGCCAGCAGCTCCGGGGGGACTAGCGGTTACAATGAGCAGTTCTTC. This gives the protein CASSSGGTSGYNEQFF.

This clonotype has a handful of counts. The CDR3 sequence: CASSSAPSGSNEQFF. In DNA form, the CDR3 reads TGCGCCAGCAGCTCGGCGCCTAGCGGGAGTAATGAGCAGTTCTTC. V gene TRBV5-1 combines with J gene TRBJ2-1; 10 bases are a match to TRBD2. Unmatched junction bases numbered 7, after V lost 3 bases and J lost 7 bases. The CDR3 is 15 amino acids. CDR1 SGHRS and CDR2 YFSETQ come from the germline V gene.

V gene TRBV6-2 or TRBV6-3 combines with J gene TRBJ1-1; D gene ambiguous. Germline V CDR1 and CDR2: MNHEY, SVGEGT. This CDR3 is built from 16 residues. The V gene lost 2 bases and the J gene lost 4 bases, with 17 bases spanning the gap. The CDR3 region is CASSYQDLRLSTEAFF. CDR3 in DNA: TGTGCCAGCAGTTACCAAGACCTCAGATTGAGCACTGAAGCTTTCTTT.

This clonotype was observed a handful of times. The V and J genes are TRBV12-3 or TRBV12-4 and TRBJ1-2; 9 bases agree with TRBD1. The CDR3 spans 14 residues. Germline trimming cut 6 bases from V and 7 bases from J; bases unmatched to any gene: 9. The CDR3 here is CASSAGQGPSGYTF. DNA of the CDR3: TGTGCCAGCAGCGCTGGACAGGGGCCCTCTGGCTACACCTTC.

CDR3 nucleotides: TGTGCCAGCAGAAGACAGTCAAATCAGCCCCAGCATTTT. Amino acid sequence: CASRRQSNQPQHF. The J gene is TRBJ1-5, the V gene TRBV28; possibly TRBD1 for D (5 bases). Germline V gene data show CDR1 as MDHEN and CDR2 as SYDVKM. This CDR3 spans 13 amino acids. Trimming took 6 bases from V and 4 from J, leaving 10 bases between them.

The V and J genes are TRBV28 and TRBJ2-5; 8 nucleotides align to TRBD2. The J call may be wrong; the DNA end is better matched by TRBJ2-7. The CDR3 length is 14 residues. Looked up from germline, CDR1 is MDHEN and CDR2 is SYDVKM. The CDR3 coding sequence is TGTGCCATCTCTTCGGGGGGGGCGGGTTACGAGCAGTACTTC. Translation: CAISSGGAGYEQYF.

The V gene is TRBV6-1, the J gene TRBJ2-7, with 7 bases matching TRBD1. Germline values: CDR1 MNHNS, CDR2 SASEGT. CDR3 length: 15 amino acids. V gave up 3 bases and J gave up 2 bases; unmatched junction bases: 7. CDR3: CASSDVGQAAYEQYF. CDR3 in DNA: TGTGCCAGCAGTGACGTAGGACAGGCCGCCTACGAGCAGTACTTC.

A word on this clonotype: A much bigger clone sits one base away, suggesting this may be a read error. CDR3 nucleotides: TGCAGTGCTAGAGATTTCGTGACCCACGAGCAGTACTTC. Translated, it gives CSARDFVTHEQYF. V gene TRBV20-1 combines with J gene TRBJ2-5; unclear D gene. The J call may be mistaken, given a closer DNA end match to TRBJ2-7. The length of the CDR3 is 13 residues. Germline V gives CDR1 DFQATT, CDR2 SNEGSKA (reference sequence).

The J gene is TRBJ2-1, the V gene TRBV5-1, with a possible D match to TRBD2 (6 bases). Trimming removed 3 bases at V and 8 bases at J, with 15 bases between. This CDR3 region has 14 residues. Germline V gene lookup returns CDR1 SGHRS and CDR2 YFSETQ. In DNA form, the CDR3 reads TGCGCCAGCAGCTCCCCGGAGGGTTTCGATGAGCAGTTCTTC. It codes for CASSSPEGFDEQFF.

This clonotype was found many times. This chain links TRBV20-1 with TRBJ2-7; the D gene is possibly TRBD1 (5 bases). V was shortened by 0 bases and J by 0 bases, with 12 bases between the two germline ends. The CDR3 contains 15 residues. Per germline, CDR1 DFQATT and CDR2 SNEGSKA (reference sequence). CDR3 in DNA: TGCAGTGCTAGAGATATCGACAGAGCCTCCTACGAGCAGTACTTC. Residues: CSARDIDRASYEQYF.

This chain connects TRBV4-2 to TRBJ2-1, with 7 positions matching TRBD1. The CDR3 loop spans 16 amino acids. The germline V gene has CDR1 LGHNA and CDR2 YNFKEQ. The trim removed 4 bases at V and 8 bases at J, leaving 14 bases unmatched. The CDR3 nucleotides read TGTGCCAGCAGCCCCCTTCTGACAGGGAAGGAGGATGAGCAGTTCTTC. Amino acids: CASSPLLTGKEDEQFF.

Only a few counts were recorded for this clonotype. The chain employs TRBV7-2 and TRBJ2-7, with D perhaps TRBD1 or TRBD2 (6 bases each). Between the trimmed V and J ends, which lost 5 bases and 5 bases, there was a span of 19 bases. This CDR3 comprises 15 residues. Germline V gene data show CDR1 as SGHTA and CDR2 as FQGNSA. The chain's CDR3 is CASSNRGVGFHEQYF. The CDR3 DNA follows: TGTGCCAGCAGCAATAGGGGGGTTGGGTTCCACGAGCAGTACTTC. The whole variable domain, filled in from reference TRBV7-2 and TRBJ2-7, reads GAGVSQSPSNKVTEKGKDVELRCDPISGHTALYWYRQSLGQGLEFLIYFQGNSAPDKSGLPSDRFSAERTGGSVSTLTIQRTQQEDSAVYLCASSNRGVGFHEQYFGPGTRLTVT.

This clonotype was found a few times. The chain recombines TRBV12-3 or TRBV12-4 with TRBJ2-3; D unresolved. The length of the CDR3 is 15 residues. The V end lost 3 bases, the J end lost 4 bases, and 14 bases lay between the germline ends. The CDR3 spells CASSFSTGYADTQYF. CDR3 nucleotide sequence: TGTGCCAGCAGTTTTAGTACGGGTTACGCAGATACGCAGTATTTT.

The chain carries TRBV7-2 and TRBJ2-1; tentative D call: TRBD2 (5 bases). This CDR3 has 15 amino acids. The ends were cut back, 1 base at V and 10 bases at J, with 17 bases in the middle. Germline CDR1 SGHTA, CDR2 FQGNSA. In nucleotides, the CDR3 is TGTGCCAGCAGCTTAGTGGAGGCTGCTGCCTACGAGCAGTTCTTC. Translation gives CASSLVEAAAYEQFF.

This clonotype was seen only a few times. The chain joins TRBV7-9 to TRBJ2-2; D may correspond to TRBD1 or TRBD2 (6 bases each). Germline-derived CDR1 and CDR2 are SEHNR and FQNEAQ (reference sequence). The CDR3 has 19 amino acids. Trimming cost V 6 bases and J 0 bases, with 23 bases left between them. CDR3 in DNA: TGTGCCAGCAGTCCGGGGGCGGCTAGCGCGACAACGAACACCGGGGAGCTGTTTTTT. It encodes CASSPGAASATTNTGELFF.

This clonotype was seen only once. Being one base from a much bigger clone, this may be a read error. This rearrangement joins TRBV10-3 to TRBJ2-1; perhaps TRBD2 as D (6 bases). The CDR3 covers 15 residues. V was trimmed by 4 bases and J by 11 bases, leaving 21 bases between them. Germline CDR1 ENHRY, CDR2 SYGVKD. In nucleotides, the CDR3 is TGTGCCATCAGTGGGTCGGGGCAGGGAGGCCCCAAGCAGTTCTTC. Encoded protein: CAISGSGQGGPKQFF.

The chain employs TRBV4-1 and TRBJ1-1; no clear D gene. CDR1 is MGHRA, CDR2 YSYEKL, per germline. The CDR3 loop spans 14 amino acids. Trimming took 2 bases from V and 4 from J, leaving 11 bases between them. CDR3 sequence (DNA): TGCGCCAGCAGCCAAATGAACAGAGCCACTGAAGCTTTCTTT. It codes for CASSQMNRATEAFF.